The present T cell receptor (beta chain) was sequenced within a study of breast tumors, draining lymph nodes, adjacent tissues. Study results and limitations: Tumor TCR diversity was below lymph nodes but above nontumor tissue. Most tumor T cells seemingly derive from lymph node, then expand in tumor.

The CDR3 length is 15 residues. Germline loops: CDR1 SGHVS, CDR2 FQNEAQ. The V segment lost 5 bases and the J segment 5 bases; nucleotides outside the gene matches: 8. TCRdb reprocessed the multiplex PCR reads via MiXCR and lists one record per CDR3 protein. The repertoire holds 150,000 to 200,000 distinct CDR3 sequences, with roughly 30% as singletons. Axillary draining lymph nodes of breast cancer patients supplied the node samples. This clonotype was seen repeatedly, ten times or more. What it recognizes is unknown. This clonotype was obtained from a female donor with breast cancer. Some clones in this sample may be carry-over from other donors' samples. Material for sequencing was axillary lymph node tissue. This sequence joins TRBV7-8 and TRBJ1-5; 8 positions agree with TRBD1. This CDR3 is CASSTDGTGDQPQHF. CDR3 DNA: TGTGCCAGCAGCACAGACGGGACAGGAGATCAGCCCCAGCATTTT.